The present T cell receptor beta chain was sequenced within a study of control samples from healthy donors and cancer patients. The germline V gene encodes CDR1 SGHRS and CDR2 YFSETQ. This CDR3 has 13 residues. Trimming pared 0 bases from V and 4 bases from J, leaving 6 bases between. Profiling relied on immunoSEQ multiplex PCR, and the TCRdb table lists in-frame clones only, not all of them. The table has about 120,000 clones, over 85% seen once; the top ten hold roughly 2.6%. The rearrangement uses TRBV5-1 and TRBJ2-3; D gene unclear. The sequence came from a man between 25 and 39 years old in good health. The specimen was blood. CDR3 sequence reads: CASSLVGPDTQYF. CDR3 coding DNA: TGCGCCAGCAGCTTGGTCGGACCAGATACGCAGTATTTT. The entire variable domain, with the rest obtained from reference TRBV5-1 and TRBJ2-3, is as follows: KAGVTQTPRYLIKTRGQQVTLSCSPISGHRSVSWYQQTPGQGLQFLFEYFSETQRNKGNFPGRFSGRQFSNSRSEMNVSTLELGDSALYLCASSLVGPDTQYFGPGTRLTVL.